This is a list of T cell receptor beta chains from one sample in a study of a mutant IDH1 vaccine in newly diagnosed glioma. Their specific antigens are unknown. Profiling relied on immunoSEQ multiplex PCR, and the TCRdb table lists in-frame clones only, not all of them. This table holds nearly 55,000 clones, approximately 80% found once. Sequenced material: PBMCs, taken from a glioma patient whose treatment included an IDH1 peptide vaccine. These receptors originate from a man aged 30 to 45 with glioma. Each CDR3 is given with its conserved first and last residue. The order of the fields is V gene, clone size, D gene, J gene, CDR3 DNA, CDR3 protein. A D gene is named only where the DNA matches it firmly. A clone size is listed for some rows: how often the clone was seen (once, few, many), or a class if it is expanded.

>TRBV10-1|once|TRBD2|TRBJ2-1
TGCGCCAGCAGTGTCTTGGCGGGGGTCCCAGACAATGAGCAGTTCTTC
CASSVLAGVPDNEQFF
>TRBV6-6|medium-sized|-|TRBJ1-1
TGTGCCAGCAGTTCAGAGGGGGGGCCCGCTTTCTTT
CASSSEGGPAFF
>TRBV27|-|TRBD1|TRBJ1-1
TGTGCCAGCAGTTTAGGCCAGGGGGGATACCCACGGGCTTTCTTT
CASSLGQGGYPRAFF
>TRBV6-6|-|TRBD1|TRBJ2-2
TGTGCCAGCAGATCGGGACAGGGGGACCCCGGGGAGCTGTTTTTT
CASRSGQGDPGELFF
>TRBV20-1|few|-|TRBJ2-7
TGCAGTGGTGGCAGGGACTACGAGCAGTACTTC
CSGGRDYEQYF
>TRBV4-1|-|-|TRBJ2-5
TGCGCCAGCAGCCAAGATAATCGGGACCAAGAGACCCAGTACTTC
CASSQDNRDQETQYF
>TRBV12-5|few|TRBD1|TRBJ1-1
TGTGCTAGTGGTTTGGCGACAGGGAGCTTGGGCACTGAAGCTTTCTTT
CASGLATGSLGTEAFF
>TRBV5-4|-|-|TRBJ2-7
TGTGCCAGCAGCGAGGACAGCTCCTACGAGCAGTACTTC
CASSEDSSYEQYF
>TRBV7-9|-|-|TRBJ2-6
TGTGCCAGCAGCTTATTAAGCTCTGGGGCCAACGTCCTGACTTTC
CASSLLSSGANVLTF
>TRBV4-1|-|TRBD1|TRBJ1-1
TGCGCCAGCAGCCAGGCGGGACAGGGGAACACTGAAGCTTTCTTT
CASSQAGQGNTEAFF
>TRBV5-1|-|TRBD1|TRBJ1-2
TGCGCCAGCAGCCCTACAGGGGGCAATGGCTACACCTTC
CASSPTGGNGYTF
>TRBV6-1|once|-|TRBJ1-1
TGTGCCAGCAGTGAATCAGGGGTCACTGAAGCTTTCTTT
CASSESGVTEAFF
>TRBV13|-|TRBD1|TRBJ2-3
TGTGCCAGCAGCTCCCGGGACAGGGACACAGATACGCAGTATTTT
CASSSRDRDTDTQYF
>TRBV7-9|-|TRBD1|TRBJ1-2
TGTGCCAGCAACCGGGACAGGGTCACCTATGGCTACACCTTC
CASNRDRVTYGYTF
>TRBV5-4|-|-|TRBJ1-1
TGTGCCAGCAGCCCTCGTCCGTCAGGACTTGGTAGCACTGAAGCTTTCTTT
CASSPRPSGLGSTEAFF
>TRBV6-6|-|-|TRBJ1-6
TGTGCCAGCAGGCAGACCTACGGACAGTCACCCCTCCACTTT
CASRQTYGQSPLHF
>TRBV19|-|-|TRBJ1-2
TGTGCCAGTAGTATTAGAGGGGCCGCGGGGGGCTACACCTTC
CASSIRGAAGGYTF
>TRBV6-6|-|TRBD1|TRBJ1-2
TGTGCCAGCAGCCTACAGGGGGGAAATAACTATGGCTACACCTTC
CASSLQGGNNYGYTF
>TRBV5-4|-|-|TRBJ2-3
TGTGCCAGCAGCTTGGCGTATGATTCTCCCACAGATACGCAGTATTTT
CASSLAYDSPTDTQYF
>TRBV30|-|-|TRBJ1-5
TGTGCCTGGAGTGCCGACAGTGTTCTCCCCCAGCATTTT
CAWSADSVLPQHF
>TRBV25-1|-|-|TRBJ2-3
TGTGCCAGTTCTATTGGCAGGGGGGGGACAGATACGCAGTATTTT
CASSIGRGGTDTQYF
>TRBV7-9|-|-|TRBJ1-3
TGTGCCAGCAGCCCTATATCGGGGCTCTCTGGAAACACCATATATTTT
CASSPISGLSGNTIYF
>TRBV18|-|TRBD1|TRBJ1-4
TGTGCCAGCTCAAGTCCCCAGGGGGCGAAAGCAACTAATGAAAAACTGTTTTTT
CASSSPQGAKATNEKLFF
>TRBV6-1|-|-|TRBJ1-5
TGTGCCAGCAGTGAAAAGATGGGTTTCAATCAGCCCCAGCATTTT
CASSEKMGFNQPQHF
>TRBV7-9|-|-|TRBJ2-7
TGTGCCAGCAGCCCGGAATCCTACGAGCAGTACTTC
CASSPESYEQYF
>TRBV18|-|TRBD1|TRBJ2-7
TGTGCCAGCACGCGGGCCGGACAGGGTCTCTACGAGCAGTACTTC
CASTRAGQGLYEQYF
>TRBV4-1|-|TRBD2|TRBJ2-7
TGCGCCAGCAGCCATCGACTAGCGGGACTGTACGAGCAGTACTTC
CASSHRLAGLYEQYF
>TRBV7-2|once|-|TRBJ1-6
TGTGCCAGCAGCTTTCGCCCTCCAGTGAATTCACCCCTCCACTTT
CASSFRPPVNSPLHF
>TRBV5-1|few|-|TRBJ1-1
TGCGCCAGCAGCTTGAGAGAGGTCGTCACTGAAGCTTTCTTT
CASSLREVVTEAFF
>TRBV5-1|-|-|TRBJ2-3
TGCGCCAGCAGCTTAAGGGGAAGCACAGATACGCAGTATTTT
CASSLRGSTDTQYF
>TRBV6-6|-|-|TRBJ1-6
TGTGCCAGCAGTTACAGGGATTCACCCCTCCACTTT
CASSYRDSPLHF
>TRBV14|-|-|TRBJ1-6
TGTGCCAGCAGCCTACCGGGTCTTAATTCACCCCTCCACTTT
CASSLPGLNSPLHF
>TRBV11-2|-|-|TRBJ2-7
TGTGCCAGCACCTCCCTCTACGAGCAGTACTTC
CASTSLYEQYF
>TRBV7-9|-|-|TRBJ1-5
TGTGCCAGCAGCTTAACAGAGGTGCCCCAGCATTTT
CASSLTEVPQHF
>TRBV20-1|-|-|TRBJ2-7
TGCAGTGCTGGGTTAGACGAGCAGTACTTC
CSAGLDEQYF
>TRBV9|-|TRBD1|TRBJ2-7
TGTGCCAGCAGCTCCCGGCTTGGGACAGGGTCCTACGAGCAGTACTTC
CASSSRLGTGSYEQYF
>TRBV6-5|-|-|TRBJ1-3
TGTGCCAGCAGTTTCTCAGAGGGAAACACCATATATTTT
CASSFSEGNTIYF
>TRBV27|-|-|TRBJ2-7
TGTGCCAGCAGTTTATCCGGGACAACTAGCGAGCAGTACTTC
CASSLSGTTSEQYF
>TRBV6-5|once|-|TRBJ2-5
TGTGCCAGCAGAACCCCCAGGGGTCGGCTGGAGACCCAGTACTTC
CASRTPRGRLETQYF
>TRBV9|-|-|TRBJ2-5
TGTACCATCTCCGTTGGAGAGACCCAGTACTTC
CTISVGETQYF
>TRBV6-1|few|-|TRBJ2-7
TGTGCCAGCAGTGCCGACTGGGCCTCCTACGAGCAGTACTTC
CASSADWASYEQYF
>TRBV6-1|-|-|TRBJ2-1
TGTGCCACAAAATGGGAGACTAACATCTACAATGAGCAGTTCTTC
CATKWETNIYNEQFF
>TRBV27|-|TRBD1|TRBJ1-5
TGTGCCAGCAGCACGGACAGGGGTGGGTTTAGGGGCAATCAGCCCCAGCATTTT
CASSTDRGGFRGNQPQHF
>TRBV28|-|-|TRBJ1-5
TGTGCCAGCAGTTCATTTAGAGGCAGGAGCAATCAGCCCCAGCATTTT
CASSSFRGRSNQPQHF
>TRBV6-1|-|-|TRBJ1-2
TGTGCCAGCAGCTCCCTGGGGGGTTCGGGTGGCTACACCTTC
CASSSLGGSGGYTF
>TRBV5-1|-|TRBD1|TRBJ2-1
TGCGCCAGCAGCTCCTCCGGGACAGGGGGGTTCAATGAGCAGTTCTTC
CASSSSGTGGFNEQFF
>TRBV5-6|-|TRBD1|TRBJ1-5
TGTGCCAGCAGCTTGCTAGGCAGGGGGGGCAATCAGCCCCAGCATTTT
CASSLLGRGGNQPQHF
>TRBV29-1|-|TRBD2|TRBJ2-3
TGCAGCGGAGGATACCTTTTACTAGCGACAGATACGCAGTATTTT
CSGGYLLLATDTQYF